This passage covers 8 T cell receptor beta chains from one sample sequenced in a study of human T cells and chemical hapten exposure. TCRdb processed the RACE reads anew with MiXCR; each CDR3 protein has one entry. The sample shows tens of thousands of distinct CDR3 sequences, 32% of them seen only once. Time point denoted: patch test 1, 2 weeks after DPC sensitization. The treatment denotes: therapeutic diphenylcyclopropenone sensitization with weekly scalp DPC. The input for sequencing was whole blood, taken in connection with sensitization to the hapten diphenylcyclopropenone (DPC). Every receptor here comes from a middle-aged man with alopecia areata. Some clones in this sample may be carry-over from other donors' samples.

CDR3 in amino acids: CASSLWFVAGDRDTQYF. CDR3 DNA: TGTGCCAGCAGCTTATGGTTCGTAGCGGGAGATAGAGATACGCAGTATTTT. This chain uses TRBV7-2 with TRBJ2-3; 9 bases line up with TRBD2. From germline, CDR1 is SGHTA and CDR2 FQGNSA. Unmatched junction bases numbered 11, after V lost 2 bases and J lost 5 bases. The CDR3 runs 17 residues.

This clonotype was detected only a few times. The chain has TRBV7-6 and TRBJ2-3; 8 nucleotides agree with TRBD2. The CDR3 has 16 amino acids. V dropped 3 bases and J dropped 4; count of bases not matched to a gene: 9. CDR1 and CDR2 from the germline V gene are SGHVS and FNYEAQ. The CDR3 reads CASSLGSSGRSDTQYF. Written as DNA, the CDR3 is TGTGCCAGCAGCTTGGGATCGAGCGGGAGATCAGATACGCAGTATTTT.

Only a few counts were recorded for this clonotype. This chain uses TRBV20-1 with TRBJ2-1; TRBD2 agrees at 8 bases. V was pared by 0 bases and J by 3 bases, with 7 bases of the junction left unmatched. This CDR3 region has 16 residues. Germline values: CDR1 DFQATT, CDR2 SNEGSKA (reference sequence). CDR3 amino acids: CSARDPSGSDYNEQFF. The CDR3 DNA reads TGCAGTGCTAGAGACCCAAGCGGGAGCGACTACAATGAGCAGTTCTTC.

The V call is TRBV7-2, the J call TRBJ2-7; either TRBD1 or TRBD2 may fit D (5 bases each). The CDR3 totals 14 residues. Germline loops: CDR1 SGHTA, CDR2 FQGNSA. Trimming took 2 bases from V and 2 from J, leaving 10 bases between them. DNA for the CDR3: TGTGCCAGCAGCTTATGGGGGATACCCTACGAGCAGTACTTC. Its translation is CASSLWGIPYEQYF. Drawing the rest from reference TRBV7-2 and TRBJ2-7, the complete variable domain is GAGVSQSPSNKVTEKGKDVELRCDPISGHTALYWYRQSLGQGLEFLIYFQGNSAPDKSGLPSDRFSAERTGGSVSTLTIQRTQQEDSAVYLCASSLWGIPYEQYFGPGTRLTVT.

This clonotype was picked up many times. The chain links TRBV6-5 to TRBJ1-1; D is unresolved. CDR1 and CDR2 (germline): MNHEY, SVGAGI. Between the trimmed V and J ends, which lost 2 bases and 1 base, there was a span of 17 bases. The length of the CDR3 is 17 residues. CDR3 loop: CASSYRGRADRNTEAFF. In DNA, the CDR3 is TGTGCCAGCAGTTACCGCGGTCGGGCAGATCGGAACACTGAAGCTTTCTTT.

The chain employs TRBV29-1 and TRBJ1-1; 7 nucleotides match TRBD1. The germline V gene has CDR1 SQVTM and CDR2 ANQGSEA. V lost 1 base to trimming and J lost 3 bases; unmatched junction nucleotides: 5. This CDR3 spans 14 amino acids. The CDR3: CSVEGDSQYTEAFF. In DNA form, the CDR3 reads TGCAGCGTTGAAGGGGACAGCCAATACACTGAAGCTTTCTTT.

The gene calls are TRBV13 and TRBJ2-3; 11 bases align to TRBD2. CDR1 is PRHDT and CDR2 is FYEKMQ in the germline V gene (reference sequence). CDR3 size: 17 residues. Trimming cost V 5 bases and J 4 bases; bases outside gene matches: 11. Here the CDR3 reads CASSSPLTSGRADTQYF. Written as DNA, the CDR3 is TGTGCCAGCAGCAGCCCCCTAACTAGCGGGAGAGCAGATACGCAGTATTTT.

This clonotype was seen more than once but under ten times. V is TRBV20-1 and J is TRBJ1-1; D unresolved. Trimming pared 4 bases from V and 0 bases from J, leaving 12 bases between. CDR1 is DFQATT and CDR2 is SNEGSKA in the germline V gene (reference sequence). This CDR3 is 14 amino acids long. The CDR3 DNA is TGCAGTGCTAATAAGGACGGACTGAACACTGAAGCTTTCTTT. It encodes CSANKDGLNTEAFF.